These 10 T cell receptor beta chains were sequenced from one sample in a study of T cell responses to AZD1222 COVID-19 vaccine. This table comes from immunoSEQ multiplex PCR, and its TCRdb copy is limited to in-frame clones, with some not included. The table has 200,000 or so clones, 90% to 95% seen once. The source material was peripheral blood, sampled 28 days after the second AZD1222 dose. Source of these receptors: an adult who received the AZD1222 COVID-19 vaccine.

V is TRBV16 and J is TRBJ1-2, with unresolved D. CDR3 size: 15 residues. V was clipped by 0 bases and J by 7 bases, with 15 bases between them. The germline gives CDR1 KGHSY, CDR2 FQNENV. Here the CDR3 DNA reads TGTGCCAGCAGCCAATCCGGGTCAACCGGCGGTGGCTACACCTTC. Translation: CASSQSGSTGGGYTF.

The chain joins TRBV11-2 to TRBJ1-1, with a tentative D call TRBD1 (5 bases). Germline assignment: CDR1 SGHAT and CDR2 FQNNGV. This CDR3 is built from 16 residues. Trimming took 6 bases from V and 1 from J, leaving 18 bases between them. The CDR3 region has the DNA TGTGCCAGCAGTCCAAACACAAGGGGCTCGAACACTGAAGCTTTCTTT. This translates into CASSPNTRGSNTEAFF.

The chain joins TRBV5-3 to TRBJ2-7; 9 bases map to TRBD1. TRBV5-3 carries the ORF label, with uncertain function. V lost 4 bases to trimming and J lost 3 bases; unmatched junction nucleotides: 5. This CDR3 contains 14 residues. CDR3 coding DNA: TGTGCCAGAAGCCAGCGGGACAGGGTCTACGAGCAGTACTTC. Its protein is CARSQRDRVYEQYF.

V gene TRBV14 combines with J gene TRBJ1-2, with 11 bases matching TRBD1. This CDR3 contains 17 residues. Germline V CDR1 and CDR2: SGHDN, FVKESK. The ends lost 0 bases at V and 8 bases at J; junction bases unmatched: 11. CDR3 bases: TGTGCCAGCAGCCAAGATGGGTGGACAGGGGGCAAGAAGGGCTACACCTTC. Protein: CASSQDGWTGGKKGYTF. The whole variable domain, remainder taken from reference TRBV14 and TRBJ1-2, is EAGVTQFPSHSVIEKGQTVTLRCDPISGHDNLYWYRRVMGKEIKFLLHFVKESKQDESGMPNNRFLAERTGGTYSTLKVQPAELEDSGVYFCASSQDGWTGGKKGYTFGSGTRLTVV.

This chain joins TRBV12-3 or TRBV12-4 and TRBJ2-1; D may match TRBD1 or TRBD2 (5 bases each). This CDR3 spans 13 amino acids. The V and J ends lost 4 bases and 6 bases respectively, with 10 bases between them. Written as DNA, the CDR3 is TGTGCCAGCAGTTGGGGACCCCGCAATGAGCAGTTCTTC. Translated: CASSWGPRNEQFF.

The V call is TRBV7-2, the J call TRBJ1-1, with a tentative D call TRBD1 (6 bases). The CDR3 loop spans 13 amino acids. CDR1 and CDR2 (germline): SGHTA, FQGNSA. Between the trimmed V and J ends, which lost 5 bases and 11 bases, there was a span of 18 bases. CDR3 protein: CASSRTRGVVAFF. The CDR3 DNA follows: TGTGCCAGCAGCAGGACTAGGGGGGTGGTTGCTTTCTTT.

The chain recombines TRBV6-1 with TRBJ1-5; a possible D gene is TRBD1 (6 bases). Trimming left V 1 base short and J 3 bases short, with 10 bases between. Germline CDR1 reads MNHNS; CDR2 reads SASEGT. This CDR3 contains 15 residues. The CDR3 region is CASSEGRTANQPQHF. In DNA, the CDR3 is TGTGCCAGCAGTGAAGGCAGGACAGCCAATCAGCCCCAGCATTTT.

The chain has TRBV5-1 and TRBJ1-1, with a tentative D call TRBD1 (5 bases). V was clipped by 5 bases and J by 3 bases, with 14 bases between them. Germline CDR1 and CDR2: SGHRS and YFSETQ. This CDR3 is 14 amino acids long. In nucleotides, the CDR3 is TGCGCCAGCAGGGTAGGAGGGGATGACACTGAAGCTTTCTTT. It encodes CASRVGGDDTEAFF.

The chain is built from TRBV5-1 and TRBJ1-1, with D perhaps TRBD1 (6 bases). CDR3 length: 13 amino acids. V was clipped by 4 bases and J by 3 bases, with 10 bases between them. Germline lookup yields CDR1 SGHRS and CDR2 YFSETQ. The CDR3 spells CASSDTGYTEAFF. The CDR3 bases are TGCGCCAGCAGCGATACAGGGTACACTGAAGCTTTCTTT.

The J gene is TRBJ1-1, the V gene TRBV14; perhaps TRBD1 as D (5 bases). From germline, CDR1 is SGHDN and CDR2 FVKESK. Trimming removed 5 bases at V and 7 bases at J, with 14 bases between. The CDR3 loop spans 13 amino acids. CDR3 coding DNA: TGTGCCAGCAGCGAACAGGCTCCCCTTGAAGCTTTCTTT. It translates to CASSEQAPLEAFF.